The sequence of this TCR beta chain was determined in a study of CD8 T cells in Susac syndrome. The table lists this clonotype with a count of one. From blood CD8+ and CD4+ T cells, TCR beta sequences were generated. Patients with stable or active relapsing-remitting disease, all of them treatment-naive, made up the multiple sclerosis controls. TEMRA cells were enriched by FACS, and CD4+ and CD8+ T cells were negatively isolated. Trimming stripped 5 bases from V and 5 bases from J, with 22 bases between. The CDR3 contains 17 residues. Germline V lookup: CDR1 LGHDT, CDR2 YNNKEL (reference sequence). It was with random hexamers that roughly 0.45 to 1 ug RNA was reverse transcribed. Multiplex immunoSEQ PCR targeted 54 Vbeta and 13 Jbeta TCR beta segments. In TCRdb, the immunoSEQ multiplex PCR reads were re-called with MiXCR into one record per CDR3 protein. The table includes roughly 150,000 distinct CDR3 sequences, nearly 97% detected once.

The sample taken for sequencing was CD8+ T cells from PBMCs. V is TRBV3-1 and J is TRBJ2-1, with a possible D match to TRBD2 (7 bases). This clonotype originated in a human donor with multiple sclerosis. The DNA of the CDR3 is TGTGCCAGCAGCTCACGGTCCGGGCCGGGGGGCCACAATGAGCAGTTCTTC. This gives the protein CASSSRSGPGGHNEQFF.